The clone carrying this T cell receptor beta chain was observed a few times. Antigen unknown. The sample comes from a study of beta chain features in type 1 diabetes. Markers CD45RO/CCR7/CD25/CD127/CD95/CD27 served to sort CD4+ naive, central memory, regulatory and stem cell-like memory cells. The authors reverse transcribed all of the isolated RNA, so sequencing captured expressed TCRB transcripts. Clones were read by immunoSEQ multiplex PCR, and TCRdb kept only the in-frame ones, dropping some. Among some 63,000 clones listed, nearly 50% were seen once. The CDR3 totals 13 residues. Germline V gives CDR1 LNHDA, CDR2 SQIVND (reference sequence). V was shortened by 2 bases and J by 6 bases, with 8 bases between the two germline ends. Study results and caveats: High-TCR-expressing cells could be over-represented by cDNA sequencing. TCRB CDR3s from Type 1 diabetes patients were moderately but significantly shorter in all four CD4+ subsets.

This sequence joins TRBV19 and TRBJ2-1; D ambiguous. The sample taken for sequencing was central memory CD4+ T cells from blood. This sequence originates from a man aged 30-40 years with type 1 diabetes. The CDR3: CASSISFRNEQFF. CDR3 nucleotides: TGTGCCAGTAGTATATCCTTCCGCAATGAGCAGTTCTTC.